The 21 T cell receptor beta chains given below trace back to one sample, sequenced in a study of T cells in Graves' hyperthyroidism and ophthalmopathy. Amplification of TCR beta CDR3 regions was performed using RNA transcripts as template. Using the HTBI primer set, a first-round RT-PCR was run on the TCR CDR3. One entry per CDR3 protein, called by TCRdb with MiXCR from the multiplex PCR reads. The sample records about 500,000 distinct CDR3 sequences, approximately 15% being singletons. Sequencing input: blood. The receptors derive from a woman younger than 30 with Graves' hyperthyroidism.

This clonotype has a count of ten or more. This chain connects TRBV11-3 to TRBJ2-1, with TRBD2 identical over 14 bases. CDR1 SGHNT and CDR2 YENEEA come from the germline V gene. The CDR3 is 17 amino acids. Trimming cost V 4 bases and J 7 bases; bases outside gene matches: 9. The CDR3 spells CASSYGTSGSRKNEQFF. The CDR3 DNA sequence: TGTGCCAGCAGCTACGGGACTAGCGGGAGCCGTAAGAATGAGCAGTTCTTC.

The genes are TRBV11-2 and TRBJ1-5; no firm D call. CDR1 and CDR2 from the germline V gene are SGHAT and FQNNGV. The CDR3 spans 13 residues. V gave up 3 bases and J gave up 5 bases, with 8 bases separating them. DNA for the CDR3: TGTGCCAGCAGCTTGCAGGTGGATCAGCCCCAGCATTTT. Protein: CASSLQVDQPQHF.

The table lists this clonotype with many counts. The chain combines TRBV29-1 with TRBJ2-7; D might be TRBD1 (6 bases). Germline V gives CDR1 SQVTM, CDR2 ANQGSEA. The germline V and J ends were trimmed by 5 bases and 2 bases, with 10 bases remaining between them. The CDR3 loop spans 12 amino acids. CDR3 loop: CSVRDTTYEQYF. CDR3 in DNA: TGCAGCGTTAGGGACACCACCTACGAGCAGTACTTC.

This clonotype was seen at least ten times. The chain combines TRBV7-3 with TRBJ2-5; D is possibly TRBD1 (6 bases). V lost 5 bases and J 5 bases, leaving 12 bases between the germline ends. CDR1 is SGHTA and CDR2 is FQGTGA in the germline V gene. The CDR3 contains 13 residues. The CDR3: CASSIQGFETQYF. In DNA form, the CDR3 reads TGTGCCAGCAGCATACAGGGTTTCGAGACCCAGTACTTC.

This sequence joins TRBV6-5 and TRBJ2-1; 9 bases align to TRBD2. This CDR3 has 18 amino acids. Germline CDR1 reads MNHEY; CDR2 reads SVGAGI. V dropped 3 bases and J dropped 7; count of bases not matched to a gene: 16. CDR3 sequence reads: CASSYGPVAGEGRNEQFF. As DNA, the CDR3 is TGTGCCAGCAGTTATGGCCCAGTAGCGGGAGAGGGTAGGAATGAGCAGTTCTTC.

At least ten counts were recorded for this clonotype. J is TRBJ2-3 and V is TRBV29-1, with 11 bases aligning to TRBD2. CDR3 length equals 15 residues. V was clipped by 4 bases and J by 4 bases; unmatched bases: 7. Germline V gene data show CDR1 as SQVTM and CDR2 as ANQGSEA. The CDR3 nucleotides read TGCAGCGTTGCATTAGCGGGAGGGTCCGCAGATACGCAGTATTTT. Its protein is CSVALAGGSADTQYF.

This clonotype was picked up a small number of times. The chain has TRBV12-3 or TRBV12-4 and TRBJ2-1, with D hard to call. CDR3 length: 13 residues. Between the trimmed V and J ends, which lost 7 bases and 4 bases, there was a span of 11 bases. CDR3 in amino acids: CASTGLEYNEQFF. The CDR3 DNA sequence: TGTGCCAGCACCGGGTTAGAATACAATGAGCAGTTCTTC.

This clonotype was seen repeatedly, ten times or more. The chain carries TRBV24-1 and TRBJ2-4; D gene uncertain. The CDR3 covers 15 residues. The germline gives CDR1 KGHDR, CDR2 SFDVKD. The V end was cut by 2 bases, the J end by 5 bases, with 12 bases between. Here the CDR3 DNA reads TGTGCCACCAGTGATTCCTCCCCCGGCCAAAACATTCAGTACTTC. Its protein product is CATSDSSPGQNIQYF.

This clonotype has a count of ten or more. The rearrangement joins TRBV11-3 to TRBJ2-3; D remains ambiguous. In germline, CDR1 is SGHNT, CDR2 YENEEA. With 5 bases removed from V and 4 bases from J, the gap between germline ends came to 19 bases. CDR3 length: 16 amino acids. The CDR3: CASSPRIGHKSDTQYF. CDR3 in DNA: TGTGCCAGCAGCCCCAGGATCGGGCACAAGTCAGATACGCAGTATTTT.

This clonotype occurred many times. V gene TRBV11-2 combines with J gene TRBJ1-1, with a weak D call TRBD1 (5 bases). Germline V gene sequence: CDR1 SGHAT, CDR2 FQNNGV. V shed 1 base and J shed 8 bases, with 11 bases lying between them. The CDR3 consists of 13 residues. The CDR3 coding sequence is TGTGCCAGCAGCTTAGGTGGGGCACTCGAAGCTTTCTTT. This translates into CASSLGGALEAFF.

In its sample, this clonotype was seen many times. The chain employs TRBV11-2 and TRBJ2-3, with 10 bases identical to TRBD1. The V segment lost 4 bases and the J segment 4 bases; nucleotides outside the gene matches: 8. Germline-derived CDR1 and CDR2 are SGHAT and FQNNGV. CDR3 length: 16 residues. CDR3 sequence (DNA): TGTGCCAGCAGCTCAAGGACAGGGGGAGAGGCAGATACGCAGTATTTT. Its protein is CASSSRTGGEADTQYF.

This clonotype was counted at least ten times. The rearrangement links TRBV11-2 to TRBJ2-5; D not resolved. Germline V CDR1 and CDR2: SGHAT, FQNNGV. V lost 2 bases to trimming and J lost 1 base, with 5 bases between them. The CDR3 extends over 13 amino acids. CDR3 sequence: CASSLYSQETQYF. The CDR3, as DNA: TGTGCCAGCAGCTTATACAGCCAAGAGACCCAGTACTTC.

In this sample, this clonotype turned up many times. The genes are TRBV6-1 and TRBJ2-2; possibly TRBD1 or TRBD2 for D (5 bases each). The V end lost 3 bases, the J end lost 3 bases, and 14 bases lay between the germline ends. The CDR3 totals 16 residues. Germline CDR1 reads MNHNS; CDR2 reads SASEGT. This CDR3 reads CASSEWGISDTGELFF. DNA of the CDR3: TGTGCCAGCAGTGAGTGGGGGATCTCGGACACCGGGGAGCTGTTTTTT.

This clonotype has more than one count but fewer than ten. The chain combines TRBV6-5 with TRBJ1-2, with 10 bases lining up with TRBD1. V lost 4 bases and J lost 7; bases outside the gene matches: 9. The CDR3 extends over 15 amino acids. Germline-derived CDR1 and CDR2 are MNHEY and SVGAGI. The CDR3 here is CASSSLVGQGLGYTF. DNA of the CDR3: TGTGCCAGCAGTTCCCTCGTGGGACAGGGGCTTGGCTACACCTTC.

This clonotype occurred once. The chain recombines TRBV13 with TRBJ2-3; TRBD2 aligns across 13 bases. Losses at the gene ends were 5 bases for V and 0 bases for J; bases not matched to a gene: 5. Germline V lookup: CDR1 PRHDT, CDR2 FYEKMQ (reference sequence). The CDR3 runs 17 residues. The CDR3 DNA sequence: TGTGCCAGCAGCCGGACTAGCGGGAGTGCTAGCACAGATACGCAGTATTTT. The encoded protein is CASSRTSGSASTDTQYF.

In this sample, this clonotype turned up a few times. This chain links TRBV5-1 with TRBJ1-4; D gene uncertain. Germline CDR1 and CDR2: SGHRS and YFSETQ. The V and J ends lost 2 bases and 8 bases respectively, with 22 bases between them. CDR3 length: 17 residues. CDR3 in amino acids: CASSLSTGGRGPEKLFF. Here the CDR3 DNA reads TGCGCCAGCAGCTTATCAACCGGAGGCAGAGGCCCCGAAAAACTGTTTTTT.

J is TRBJ2-1 and V is TRBV30, with D possibly called TRBD1 or TRBD2 (5 bases each). This CDR3 has 12 residues. With 4 bases removed from V and 8 bases from J, the gap between germline ends came to 12 bases. Per the germline V gene, CDR1 is GTSNPN and CDR2 is SVGIG (reference sequence). DNA of the CDR3: TGTGCCTGGACCTCAATGGGGGATGAGCAGTTCTTC. Its translation is CAWTSMGDEQFF.

This clonotype appeared many times. The V gene is TRBV2, the J gene TRBJ2-7; 9 bases agree with TRBD1. V was clipped by 7 bases and J by 0 bases; unmatched bases: 4. This CDR3 is 14 amino acids long. Germline V gives CDR1 SNHLY, CDR2 FYNNEI. CDR3 sequence reads: CASKGQGSSYEQYF. DNA for the CDR3: TGTGCCAGCAAGGGACAGGGAAGCTCCTACGAGCAGTACTTC.

This clonotype was found many times. The V call is TRBV7-2, the J call TRBJ1-5; D possibly corresponds to TRBD1 (6 bases). Trimming cost V 5 bases and J 7 bases, with 18 bases left between them. Germline V lookup: CDR1 SGHTA, CDR2 FQGNSA. The CDR3 contains 15 residues. The CDR3 reads CASSAHQGSSQPQHF. The CDR3 DNA sequence: TGTGCCAGCAGCGCCCATCAGGGGTCGTCACAGCCCCAGCATTTT. Supplemented by reference TRBV7-2 and TRBJ1-5, the full variable domain reads GAGVSQSPSNKVTEKGKDVELRCDPISGHTALYWYRQSLGQGLEFLIYFQGNSAPDKSGLPSDRFSAERTGGSVSTLTIQRTQQEDSAVYLCASSAHQGSSQPQHFGDGTRLSIL.

CDR3 amino acids: CASSLDRGQGFGSAEAFF. CDR3 DNA: TGTGCCAGCAGCTTGGATCGCGGACAGGGTTTCGGCTCGGCTGAAGCTTTCTTT. This chain links TRBV5-5 with TRBJ1-1, with TRBD1 identical over 8 bases. V lost 0 bases to trimming and J lost 6 bases; unmatched junction nucleotides: 16. CDR3 length equals 18 residues. CDR1 and CDR2 from the germline V gene are SGHKS and YYEKEE (reference sequence).

This clonotype showed up many times. The genes are TRBV27 and TRBJ1-5, with D perhaps matching TRBD1 (5 bases). Deletions cut 6 bases from V and 7 bases from J, with 22 bases between. The CDR3 runs 16 residues. Germline V lookup: CDR1 MNHEY, CDR2 SMNVEV (reference sequence). CDR3 region: CASRKTRGRVDQPQHF. In DNA, the CDR3 is TGTGCCAGCAGAAAGACAAGGGGCAGGGTAGACCAGCCCCAGCATTTT.